What follows is one T cell receptor (beta chain) and its context. This record belongs to a study of cytomegalovirus exposure and HLA in healthy donors. Libraries were prepared by immunoSEQ multiplex PCR; TCRdb keeps only in-frame clonotypes and omits some of them. The data contain fewer than 200,000 clones, approximately 87% of them singletons. With 6 bases removed from V and 7 bases from J, the gap between germline ends came to 14 bases. The germline V gene has CDR1 SGHTS and CDR2 YDEGEE. The CDR3 totals 14 residues. This chain links TRBV5-8 with TRBJ1-6; D is possibly TRBD1 (6 bases). Sequencing was carried out using PBMCs. The TCR was taken from a woman aged 25-40 years in good health and CMV-seronegative. The CDR3 sequence is CASKGTGNNSPLHF. CDR3 DNA: TGTGCCAGCAAGGGAACAGGGAACAATTCACCCCTCCACTTT.